This entry describes one TCR beta chain. What it recognizes is unknown. The data belong to a study of cytomegalovirus exposure and HLA in healthy donors. Vbeta (60) and Jbeta (13) primers were used in the PCR. Clones were read by immunoSEQ multiplex PCR, and TCRdb kept only the in-frame ones, dropping some. The sample consists of about 160,000 clones, roughly 78% of them appearing once. Study-wide results and limits: High specificity and sensitivity for cytomegalovirus status were reported for the classifier.

The CDR3 runs 17 residues. The V gene end was trimmed by 3 bases and the J gene end by 1 base; junction bases not matched to a gene: 8. Germline values: CDR1 ENHRY, CDR2 SYGVKD. Sample: PBMCs. The TCR comes from a man aged 40-55 years in good health and CMV-seronegative. V usage is TRBV10-3 and J usage is TRBJ1-5; 8 bases fit TRBD1. This CDR3 is CAISDRDRGGSNQPQHF. The CDR3 DNA reads as TGTGCCATCAGTGATAGAGACAGGGGAGGGAGCAATCAGCCCCAGCATTTT.